The 21 T cell receptor beta chains presented below share a single source sample, sequenced in a study of Graves' ophthalmopathy and Graves' hyperthyroidism (dated by TCRdb to 2017 to 2018). The listed sequencing device is Illumina HiSeq 2000. TCR beta CDR3 regions were amplified from RNA transcripts for repertoire sequencing. HTBI primers and the Qiagen OneStep RT-PCR kit were used in a first-round RT-PCR, which was followed by a second-round multiplex PCR, size selection and purification. TCRdb passed the public sequencing reads through fastp at Q25 and MiXCR, retaining productive beta sequences. Rows matching on CDR3 protein sequence are summarized as one entry with the most common DNA and genes. This sample gives more than 300,000 distinct CDR3 sequences in total; about 15% of them show up just once. In total, the top ten clones hold around 2.4% of the sample. The sequencing input was peripheral blood. These receptors were collected from an adult woman with stable Graves' hyperthyroidism.

This clonotype was seen many times. This chain uses TRBV29-1 with TRBJ1-1; D gene uncertain. The CDR3 contains 13 residues. Trimming stripped 5 bases from V and 0 bases from J, with 10 bases between. Germline-derived CDR1 and CDR2 are SQVTM and ANQGSEA. The CDR3 DNA follows: TGCAGCGTTTCAGAGGGTTTGAACACTGAAGCTTTCTTT. Amino acid sequence: CSVSEGLNTEAFF.

J is TRBJ1-2 and V is TRBV7-2, with D possibly TRBD1 on 5 matching bases. The CDR3 totals 13 residues. V lost 5 bases to trimming and J lost 2 bases, with 9 bases between them. The germline V gene encodes CDR1 SGHTA and CDR2 FQGNSA. CDR3 residues: CASSVDKNYGYTF. CDR3 nucleotide sequence: TGTGCCAGCAGCGTGGACAAGAACTATGGCTACACCTTC.

V usage is TRBV5-4 and J usage is TRBJ2-7, with a possible D match to TRBD2 (5 bases). With 3 bases removed from V and 0 bases from J, the gap between germline ends came to 19 bases. The CDR3 is 17 amino acids. The V gene's germline CDR1 is SGHNT and CDR2 YYREEE (reference sequence). Here the CDR3 reads CASSSHVGGRSSYEQYF. In DNA, the CDR3 is TGTGCCAGCAGCTCCCACGTCGGAGGTAGGAGCTCCTACGAGCAGTACTTC.

This clonotype has at least ten counts. The chain is built from TRBV5-1 and TRBJ1-1; tentatively, D is TRBD1 (5 bases). V lost 4 bases to trimming and J lost 5 bases, with 15 bases between them. This CDR3 region has 14 residues. Germline loops: CDR1 SGHRS, CDR2 YFSETQ. CDR3 amino acids: CASSTIGGITEAFF. As DNA, the CDR3 is TGCGCCAGCAGCACCATCGGGGGGATAACTGAAGCTTTCTTT.

This clonotype was recorded many times. The genes are TRBV7-9 and TRBJ2-7, with a possible D match to TRBD1 (6 bases). The CDR3 spans 13 residues. V was cut by 5 bases and J by 2 bases, with 10 bases left in between. Germline CDR1 is SEHNR and CDR2 is FQNEAQ (reference sequence). CDR3 DNA: TGTGCCAGCAGCAATAGACAGGCCTACGAGCAGTACTTC. Its protein is CASSNRQAYEQYF.

The table lists this clonotype with many counts. The chain recombines TRBV6-1 with TRBJ2-6, with D uncertain. V lost 6 bases, J lost 0 bases, and 9 bases lay in between. CDR1 and CDR2 from the germline V gene are MNHNS and SASEGT. The CDR3 is 15 residues long. CDR3 sequence reads: CASRNSTSGANVLTF. The CDR3 DNA follows: TGTGCCAGCAGGAACTCAACCTCTGGGGCCAACGTCCTGACTTTC.

The V call is TRBV12-3 or TRBV12-4, the J call TRBJ1-2; D not certain. The CDR3 runs to 14 residues. The V and J ends lost 4 bases and 4 bases respectively, with 13 bases between them. The CDR3 loop is CASSSTLEGYGYTF. CDR3 bases: TGTGCCAGCAGTTCCACCTTGGAGGGCTATGGCTACACCTTC.

This clonotype has ten or more counts. The CDR3 spells CASKLWGTQPQHF. The CDR3 bases are TGTGCCAGCAAATTGTGGGGGACTCAGCCCCAGCATTTT. The rearrangement uses TRBV6-2 or TRBV6-3 and TRBJ1-5; TRBD1 is a possible D gene (5 bases). CDR3 size: 13 residues. Trimming pared 7 bases from V and 6 bases from J, leaving 13 bases between. The germline V gene has CDR1 MNHEY and CDR2 SVGEGT.

This clonotype turned up a few times. The chain links TRBV20-1 to TRBJ1-2, with 8 bases lining up with TRBD1. This CDR3 is built from 13 residues. From germline, CDR1 is DFQATT and CDR2 SNEGSKA (reference sequence). Trimming cost V 1 base and J 8 bases; bases outside gene matches: 6. This chain's CDR3 is CSARVLAGGGYTF. The CDR3 nucleotides read TGCAGTGCTAGAGTTTTGGCAGGGGGCGGCTACACCTTC.

This clonotype has a handful of counts. The chain has TRBV7-9 and TRBJ2-2; D may be TRBD2 (5 bases). The CDR3 totals 15 residues. V lost 1 base and J lost 3, with 9 bases in between. CDR1 SEHNR and CDR2 FQNEAQ come from the germline V gene (reference sequence). The CDR3 region has the DNA TGTGCCAGCAGCTTAGTCGGAGCGGACACCGGGGAGCTGTTTTTT. Its protein product is CASSLVGADTGELFF.

This clonotype showed up many times. No conserved phenylalanine or tryptophan is present at the end of the CDR3, so a read error is the likely explanation. The V call is TRBV20-1, the J call TRBJ1-2; tentative D call: TRBD1 (6 bases). The germline V and J ends were trimmed by 5 bases and 2 bases, with 9 bases remaining between them. From germline, CDR1 is DFQATT and CDR2 SNEGSKA (reference sequence). The CDR3 contains 12 residues. CDR3 nucleotide sequence: TGCAGTGCTGCTACAGGGAACTATGGCTACACCCTC. Amino acids: CSAATGNYGYTL.

This clonotype came up many times. The J gene is TRBJ2-7, the V gene TRBV20-1; D uncertain. The V end lost 4 bases, the J end lost 2 bases, and 15 bases lay between the germline ends. Germline V lookup: CDR1 DFQATT, CDR2 SNEGSKA (reference sequence). The CDR3 consists of 14 residues. The CDR3: CSAIDSGITYEQYF. In DNA, the CDR3 is TGCAGTGCTATAGACTCTGGAATAACCTACGAGCAGTACTTC.

Comments on this clonotype: A much bigger clone sits one base away, suggesting this may be a read error. The rearrangement joins TRBV29-1 to TRBJ1-1; no clear D. V was pared by 5 bases and J by 0 bases, with 7 bases between. The V gene's germline CDR1 is SQVTM and CDR2 ANQGSEA. The CDR3 spans 12 residues. The CDR3 is CSVSQVNTEAFF. The CDR3 DNA follows: TGCAGCGTTTCTCAAGTGAACACTGAAGCTTTCTTT.

CDR3 sequence (DNA): TGTGCCACCAGTGAGGGACCCCGGACAGGCCGTCGGGGCTACACCTTC. Translating gives CATSEGPRTGRRGYTF. The chain recombines TRBV24-1 with TRBJ1-2; the match to TRBD1 covers 7 bases. This CDR3 has 16 amino acids. Germline CDR1 reads KGHDR; CDR2 reads SFDVKD. The V and J ends lost 4 bases and 8 bases, in that order; junction bases with no gene match: 15.

This clonotype has at least ten counts. The chain carries TRBV19 and TRBJ1-2; D perhaps matches TRBD1 (5 bases). The germline CDR1 and CDR2 sequences are LNHDA and SQIVND (reference sequence). With 3 bases removed from V and 5 bases from J, the gap between germline ends came to 16 bases. The CDR3 is made up of 15 amino acids. The CDR3 sequence: CASSIPMPPGYGYTF. The CDR3, as DNA: TGTGCCAGTAGTATCCCGATGCCTCCAGGGTATGGCTACACCTTC.

In its sample, this clonotype was seen many times. The chain combines TRBV28 with TRBJ2-7; D uncertain. The germline gives CDR1 MDHEN, CDR2 SYDVKM. V lost 4 bases and J 3 bases, leaving 19 bases between the germline ends. The CDR3 is 16 residues long. CDR3 nucleotides: TGTGCCAGCAGTTCTTGGGTGGAAAGGAACCTCTACGAGCAGTACTTC. Translated, it gives CASSSWVERNLYEQYF.

This clonotype came up many times. Here the CDR3 reads CASSLDQGEGRETQYF. The DNA for the CDR3 is TGCGCCAGCAGCCTCGACCAGGGGGAAGGGCGGGAGACCCAGTACTTC. V usage is TRBV4-3 and J usage is TRBJ2-5, with TRBD1 identical over 7 bases. The length of the CDR3 is 16 residues. With 4 bases clipped from V and 5 bases from J, the junction kept 13 bases outside the gene matches. Germline V gene data show CDR1 as LGHNA and CDR2 as YSLEER.

This clonotype was recorded many times. This sequence joins TRBV28 and TRBJ2-5, with no clear D. The CDR3 contains 13 residues. CDR1 and CDR2 from the germline V gene are MDHEN and SYDVKM. V dropped 3 bases and J dropped 5 bases, with 10 bases sitting between them. The CDR3 protein is CASSLGARETQYF. Here the CDR3 DNA reads TGTGCCAGCAGTTTGGGTGCGAGGGAGACCCAGTACTTC.

There are many counts of this clonotype. The chain has TRBV28 and TRBJ2-2; TRBD2 agrees at 7 bases. Germline lookup yields CDR1 MDHEN and CDR2 SYDVKM. The CDR3 runs 15 residues. The V and J ends lost 5 bases and 3 bases, in that order; junction bases with no gene match: 6. The CDR3 DNA reads TGTGCCAGCAGTCAACTCCGGGAGGACACCGGGGAGCTGTTTTTT. This translates into CASSQLREDTGELFF.

This clonotype occurred many times. The rearrangement joins TRBV10-3 to TRBJ1-2; weak D call: TRBD1 (6 bases). V was pared by 3 bases and J by 5 bases, with 10 bases between. There are 13 residues in the CDR3. CDR1 is ENHRY and CDR2 is SYGVKD in the germline V gene. The CDR3 loop reads CAISEQQGYGYTF. CDR3 coding DNA: TGTGCCATCAGTGAACAACAGGGTTATGGCTACACCTTC.

As for this clonotype: The final CDR3 position lacks the conserved phenylalanine or tryptophan, pointing to a likely read error. The rearrangement joins TRBV28 to TRBJ1-5; the D is unclear. The CDR3 consists of 15 residues. With 2 bases removed from V and 2 bases from J, the gap between germline ends came to 10 bases. Germline-derived CDR1 and CDR2 are MDHEN and SYDVKM. The CDR3 region is CASSLLGIGNQPQHV. CDR3 DNA sequence: TGTGCCAGCAGTTTACTGGGAATTGGCAATCAGCCCCAGCATGTT.